Listed below are T cell receptor beta chains from one sample, sequenced in a study of blood T cell repertoires in COVID-19. Sequencing was performed with immunoSEQ multiplex PCR; in TCRdb, only in-frame clones are kept and a portion is missing. Of 170,000 or so clones in the sample, roughly 84% were seen once. The sequencing sample was made of peripheral blood. These receptors originate from a woman aged 40-49 years with COVID-19, enrolled during active disease. CDR3s include the opening cysteine and the closing phenylalanine or tryptophan. D genes are given only for firm matches.

TRBV19	.	CASSGVNGYTF
TRBV28	TRBD1	CASSSLQGAGSPLHF
TRBV7-8	.	CASSFSDIWVTEAFF
TRBV15	.	CATSIRRDTDTQYF
TRBV18	TRBD1	CASSPDRAPRDYTF
TRBV4-1	.	CASSLQGYQETQYF
TRBV5-6	.	CASSLGRGDPNSKLFF
TRBV7-3	.	CASSLAGAGDYGYTF
TRBV28	.	CASSLFRRMSNQPQHF
TRBV12-3/TRBV12-4	TRBD1	CASSLAFATGQHF
TRBV7-9	TRBD1	CASSKQGASGNTIYF
TRBV2	TRBD2	CASSDNPRGYNEQFF
TRBV6-5	TRBD1	CASSWDSQEDTQYF
TRBV29-1	.	CSVSFGATNEKLFF
TRBV29-1	TRBD1	CSVRQGAYEQYF
TRBV7-9	.	CASSLLSSYNSPLHF
TRBV25-1	.	CASAFGDTEAFF
TRBV19	TRBD2	CASSAYLAGGPFF
TRBV21-1	.	CASSHRRAESRNQPQHF
TRBV5-1	.	CASSLAGPWEKLFF
TRBV18	TRBD1	CASSPDRGTEKLFF
TRBV6-6	.	CASSYGGSRNNEQFF
TRBV12-5	.	CASGPEGDTQYF
TRBV19	TRBD1	CASSTDAGTGIEKLFF
TRBV4-2	.	CASGGWGRGTGELFF
TRBV18	TRBD2	CASSTSGGAKETQYF
TRBV4-1	.	CASSRLGRALLSYGYTF
TRBV5-1	.	CASSLVGGDSPLHF
TRBV27	TRBD1	CASSFTGTGYGNTIYF
TRBV19	.	CASRTGGDTEAFF
TRBV25-1	TRBD1	CASSETGAVTDTQYF
TRBV5-5	.	CASSLLEEQFF
TRBV27	.	CASSLLAGFNYGYTF
TRBV27	.	CASKRSRGVILNTEAFF
TRBV5-6	.	CASSLPPAGHLEQYF
TRBV18	TRBD2	CASSLELAGDTQYF
TRBV7-2	.	CASSLSMAGAHQETQYF
TRBV5-1	.	CASKSTGVGEQFF
TRBV14	.	CASSRQGVESPLHF
TRBV10-3	.	CAISKENYGYTF
TRBV6-5	TRBD2	CASSQWEGIGYEQYF